This TCR beta chain was captured by sequencing in a study of radiotherapy plus CTLA-4 blockade in lung cancer. About the research overall: Around 19% of enrolled patients responded objectively, and more than 25% had disease control. Broader study findings: Peripheral blood showed expansion of tumor-derived TCR clones after radiotherapy and ipilimumab.

Details on this clone: Antigen: not known.

Profiling relied on immunoSEQ multiplex PCR, and the TCRdb table lists in-frame clones only, not all of them. The sample holds roughly 97,000 clones, roughly 74% seen once. CDR1 and CDR2 (germline): MNHEY, SVGAGI. V was shortened by 6 bases and J by 5 bases, with 6 bases between the two germline ends. The CDR3 is 11 amino acids. The receptor's source is a human donor with non-small cell lung cancer who had a partial response to radiotherapy plus ipilimumab. Some clones in this sample may be carry-over from other donors' samples. This chain joins TRBV6-5 and TRBJ2-3, with a possible D match to TRBD1 (5 bases). Sequencing was performed on peripheral blood, taken from a patient treated with radiotherapy plus ipilimumab. CDR3 DNA sequence: TGTGCCAGCAGCCAGGGAGATACGCAGTATTTT. As protein: CASSQGDTQYF.